The clone carrying this T cell receptor (beta chain) was observed a handful of times. Its antigen is undetermined. Trimming took off 1 base at V and 6 bases at J, with 18 bases between the two ends. This CDR3 is 15 amino acids long. Per germline, CDR1 SQVTM and CDR2 ANQGSEA. This sample was included in a study of T cells after yellow fever vaccination. Study overall: Preparation of fractions with low cell numbers was performed using SMART-Seq v4 Ultra Low Input.

5'RACE template switching added a universal primer site and UMIs to TCR cDNA. Each CDR3 protein is one row after TCRdb ran MiXCR on the 5' RACE reads. Among some 300,000 distinct CDR3 sequences listed, around 4% were seen once. Broader study findings: Reappearance after the booster was observed for most primary-vaccination clones (about 96% CD4, around 90% CD8). On re-exposure, the response was weaker but peaked faster, at day 5 versus 15.

The chain has TRBV29-1 and TRBJ1-1; TRBD1 is a possible D gene (5 bases). This clonotype was obtained from a man younger than 35 who received the YFV17D yellow fever vaccine. The source material was PBMCs, sampled on the day of the yellow fever booster vaccination. This chain's CDR3 is CSVEGYQGHSAEAFF. CDR3 sequence (DNA): TGCAGCGTTGAAGGCTACCAGGGCCATAGTGCTGAAGCTTTCTTT.